There are a few counts of the clone carrying this TCR beta chain. These data are taken from a study of type 1 and type 2 diabetes patients. V gave up 5 bases and J gave up 6 bases; unmatched junction bases: 15. The CDR3 consists of 16 residues. Germline CDR1 and CDR2: MNHNY and SVGAGI (reference sequence). Genomic DNA was the PCR template. A primer set of 30 forward and 13 reverse primers amplified the CDR3. Using its own MiXCR run on the multiplex PCR reads, TCRdb lists one record per CDR3 protein. Among fewer than 350,000 distinct CDR3 sequences listed, approximately 50% were seen once. This clonotype was sampled from a man aged 18 to 30 with type 2 diabetes. The genes are TRBV6-6 and TRBJ1-2, with 7 nucleotides matching TRBD1. Sequenced input: peripheral blood mononuclear cells (PBMCs). The chain's CDR3 is CASSPGPTGQADGYTF. CDR3 sequence (DNA): TGTGCCAGCAGTCCCGGACCGACAGGGCAGGCGGATGGCTACACCTTC.